These 17 T cell receptor beta chains were all obtained from the same sample, sequenced in a study of cytotoxic CD8 clonotypes in ibrutinib-treated CLL. Sequenced by immunoSEQ multiplex PCR; TCRdb stores in-frame clones only, minus some. The sample records roughly 250,000 clones, about three quarters being singletons. The specimen was PBMCs, collected after 24 months of ibrutinib treatment. These receptors all come from a human donor with chronic lymphocytic leukemia.

V usage is TRBV5-1 and J usage is TRBJ2-7, with TRBD2 matching 14 bases. This CDR3 is built from 15 residues. The J segment lost 5 bases and the V segment lost 4 bases, leaving 5 bases of the junction unmatched. Germline lookup yields CDR1 SGHRS and CDR2 YFSETQ. The CDR3 loop reads CASSPGLAGDDEQYF. For the CDR3, the DNA is TGCGCCAGCAGCCCGGGACTAGCGGGAGATGACGAGCAGTACTTC.

This chain links TRBV29-1 with TRBJ2-5, with 7 positions matching TRBD1. The germline V gene encodes CDR1 SQVTM and CDR2 ANQGSEA. The CDR3 totals 13 residues. Losses at the gene ends were 6 bases for V and 5 bases for J; bases not matched to a gene: 9. This CDR3 is CSVLEGGAETQYF. In DNA, the CDR3 is TGCAGCGTCCTTGAAGGGGGCGCCGAGACCCAGTACTTC. Supplemented by reference TRBV29-1 and TRBJ2-5, the full variable domain reads SAVISQKPSRDICQRGTSLTIQCQVDSQVTMMFWYRQQPGQSLTLIATANQGSEATYESGFVIDKFPISRPNLTFSTLTVSNMSPEDSSIYLCSVLEGGAETQYFGPGTRLLVL.

CDR3 sequence: CASSESTPGAMNTEAFF. CDR3 sequence (DNA): TGTGCCAGCAGTGAATCCACTCCGGGAGCGATGAACACTGAAGCTTTCTTT. This chain links TRBV2 with TRBJ1-1; D gene uncertain. The CDR3 runs 17 residues. V lost 2 bases and J 0 bases, leaving 16 bases between the germline ends. Germline CDR1 is SNHLY and CDR2 is FYNNEI.

The chain couples TRBV9 to TRBJ1-5; unclear D gene. The CDR3 length is 12 residues. Between the trimmed V and J ends, which lost 0 bases and 6 bases, there was a span of 4 bases. Per the germline V gene, CDR1 is SGDLS and CDR2 is YYNGEE. CDR3 in amino acids: CASSVAGQPQHF. The CDR3, as DNA: TGTGCCAGCAGCGTAGCGGGTCAGCCCCAGCATTTT.

J is TRBJ1-5 and V is TRBV5-6; maybe TRBD1 (6 bases). Germline CDR1 SGHDT, CDR2 YYEEEE. The CDR3 consists of 14 residues. The germline V and J ends were trimmed by 1 base and 2 bases, with 7 bases remaining between them. CDR3 bases: TGTGCCAGCAGCTTGTCAGGGGGCAATCAGCCCCAGCATTTT. It specifies CASSLSGGNQPQHF.

In DNA, the CDR3 is TGTGCCAGCAGTGAAGTCGGGACACCCCCGGGCAATCAGCCCCAGCATTTT. As protein: CASSEVGTPPGNQPQHF. V usage is TRBV6-1 and J usage is TRBJ1-5, with D perhaps matching TRBD1 (6 bases). Germline V gene lookup returns CDR1 MNHNS and CDR2 SASEGT. V was trimmed by 1 base and J by 2 bases, leaving 15 bases between them. The CDR3 totals 17 residues.

This sequence joins TRBV27 and TRBJ2-7; the match to TRBD2 covers 12 bases. V gave up 3 bases and J gave up 4 bases; unmatched junction bases: 4. Germline CDR1 and CDR2: MNHEY and SMNVEV (reference sequence). CDR3 length equals 15 residues. In nucleotides, the CDR3 is TGTGCCAGCAGTTTCATCGGGACTAGCGGGTACGAGCAGTACTTC. It translates to CASSFIGTSGYEQYF.

This clone was counted a single time. The chain recombines TRBV27 with TRBJ2-5; the match to TRBD1 covers 11 bases. The V gene's germline CDR1 is MNHEY and CDR2 SMNVEV (reference sequence). This CDR3 is 18 amino acids long. Losses at the gene ends were 2 bases for V and 2 bases for J; bases not matched to a gene: 10. The CDR3 is CASSLRGIRDRGQETQYF. The CDR3 nucleotides read TGTGCCAGCAGTTTAAGGGGAATAAGGGACAGGGGGCAAGAGACCCAGTACTTC.

The V gene is TRBV19, the J gene TRBJ2-1; the D is unclear. In germline, CDR1 is LNHDA, CDR2 SQIVND (reference sequence). CDR3 length: 15 residues. V was trimmed by 0 bases and J by 2 bases, leaving 8 bases between them. CDR3 in amino acids: CASSIEAPAYNEQFF. CDR3 sequence (DNA): TGTGCCAGTAGTATAGAGGCACCCGCCTACAATGAGCAGTTCTTC.

V is TRBV7-9 and J is TRBJ2-1; 7 bases agree with TRBD2. Looked up from germline, CDR1 is SEHNR and CDR2 is FQNEAQ (reference sequence). With 5 bases clipped from V and 3 bases from J, the junction kept 10 bases outside the gene matches. The CDR3 has 16 amino acids. The CDR3, as DNA: TGTGCCAGCAGCCTATCTCGGGACTACCGCTACAATGAGCAGTTCTTC. Translation: CASSLSRDYRYNEQFF.

This CDR3 is CAWSGSGAYNEQFF. CDR3 nucleotides: TGTGCCTGGAGCGGTAGCGGGGCCTACAATGAGCAGTTCTTC. The rearrangement links TRBV30 to TRBJ2-1; 8 bases align to TRBD2. The germline CDR1 and CDR2 sequences are GTSNPN and SVGIG (reference sequence). CDR3 length: 14 residues. The trim removed 3 bases at V and 2 bases at J, leaving 3 bases unmatched.

This clone turned up a few times. The chain links TRBV6-5 to TRBJ1-2, with D possibly being TRBD1 (5 bases). Per germline, CDR1 MNHEY and CDR2 SVGAGI. The CDR3 covers 15 residues. Trimming cost V 5 bases and J 4 bases, with 17 bases left between them. The CDR3 nucleotides are TGTGCCAGCAGTAATCCAATGATGGGGGGCTATGGCTACACCTTC. Translated, it gives CASSNPMMGGYGYTF.

The chain recombines TRBV4-2 with TRBJ2-7; a weak D match, TRBD1 (6 bases). Trimming took 0 bases from V and 2 from J, leaving 14 bases between them. Germline CDR1 is LGHNA and CDR2 is YNFKEQ. The CDR3 has 16 amino acids. CDR3 loop: CASSQEFRPGAYEQYF. The CDR3 coding sequence is TGTGCCAGCAGCCAAGAGTTCAGGCCAGGGGCCTACGAGCAGTACTTC.

This clone has more than one count but fewer than ten. The rearrangement joins TRBV27 to TRBJ2-2, with D perhaps matching TRBD1 or TRBD2 (5 bases each). Deletions cut 7 bases from V and 5 bases from J, with 11 bases between. Germline V CDR1 and CDR2: MNHEY, SMNVEV (reference sequence). The CDR3 covers 13 residues. The CDR3 spells CASTQRGTGELFF. The CDR3 DNA sequence: TGTGCCAGCACCCAGAGGGGTACCGGGGAGCTGTTTTTT.

The genes are TRBV11-2 and TRBJ2-1, with D tentatively TRBD2 (6 bases). This CDR3 spans 16 amino acids. Germline assignment: CDR1 SGHAT and CDR2 FQNNGV. V lost 6 bases, J lost 8 bases, and 23 bases lay in between. The CDR3, as DNA: TGTGCCAGCAGTGCCTCGGGACTTATGGGCGTCTATGAGCAGTTCTTC. Its protein product is CASSASGLMGVYEQFF.

This chain links TRBV7-9 with TRBJ2-7; D is unresolved. The V gene's germline CDR1 is SEHNR and CDR2 FQNEAQ (reference sequence). The CDR3 is 14 residues long. The V and J ends lost 0 bases and 3 bases respectively, with 9 bases between them. In DNA form, the CDR3 reads TGTGCCAGCAGCTTAGCCCAGGTGATCTACGAGCAGTACTTC. This translates into CASSLAQVIYEQYF. The full variable domain, its missing parts supplied by reference TRBV7-9 and TRBJ2-7, is DTGVSQNPRHKITKRGQNVTFRCDPISEHNRLYWYRQTLGQGPEFLTYFQNEAQLEKSRLLSDRFSAERPKGSFSTLEIQRTEQGDSAMYLCASSLAQVIYEQYFGPGTRLTVT.

This clone was counted only a few times. V gene TRBV27 combines with J gene TRBJ2-7, with TRBD1 matching over 9 bases. CDR3 length equals 15 residues. Germline V gene sequence: CDR1 MNHEY, CDR2 SMNVEV (reference sequence). V trimming: 5 bases; J trimming: 2 bases; junction bases outside the gene matches: 7. The CDR3, as DNA: TGTGCCAGCAGTCTAAAGACAGGGGGAACCTACGAGCAGTACTTC. It codes for CASSLKTGGTYEQYF.